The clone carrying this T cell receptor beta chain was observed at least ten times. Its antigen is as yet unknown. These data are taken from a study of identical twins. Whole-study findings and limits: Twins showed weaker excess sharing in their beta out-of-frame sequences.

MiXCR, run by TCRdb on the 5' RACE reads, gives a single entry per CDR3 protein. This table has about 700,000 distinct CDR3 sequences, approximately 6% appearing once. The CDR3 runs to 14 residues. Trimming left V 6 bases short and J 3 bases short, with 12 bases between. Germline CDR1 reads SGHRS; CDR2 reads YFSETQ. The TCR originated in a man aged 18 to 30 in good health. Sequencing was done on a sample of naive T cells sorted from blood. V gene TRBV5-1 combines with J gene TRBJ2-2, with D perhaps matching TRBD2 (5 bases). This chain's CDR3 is CASTYGVYTGELFF. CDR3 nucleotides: TGCGCCAGCACCTACGGGGTTTACACCGGGGAGCTGTTTTTT.